A single sample is the source of the 24 T cell receptor beta chains below, sequenced in a study of shared clonotypes between healthy human individuals. The method was immunoSEQ multiplex PCR; TCRdb's version includes in-frame clones alone and lacks a portion of them. The data hold about 230,000 clones, with 65% to 70% observed a single time. Sequenced sample: memory CD4+ T cells sorted from blood. The subset here: CD45RA-negative fraction. The receptors were sampled from a man aged 25-45 years in good health.

J is TRBJ2-6 and V is TRBV6-1; tentatively, D is TRBD1 (6 bases). Per the germline V gene, CDR1 is MNHNS and CDR2 is SASEGT. V was shortened by 10 bases and J by 1 base, with 11 bases between the two germline ends. CDR3 length: 14 amino acids. The CDR3 here is CATQGISGANVLTF. CDR3 coding DNA: TGTGCCACCCAGGGGATATCTGGGGCCAACGTCCTGACTTTC.

This chain joins TRBV28 and TRBJ2-7; 11 bases are a match to TRBD1. Germline CDR1 reads MDHEN; CDR2 reads SYDVKM. This CDR3 is 15 amino acids long. Trimming took 3 bases from V and 3 from J; bases not matched to a gene: 4. This CDR3 reads CASSFGTGGIYEQYF. In DNA, the CDR3 is TGTGCCAGCAGTTTCGGGACAGGGGGTATCTACGAGCAGTACTTC. Full variable domain (outside the CDR3, taken from reference TRBV28 and TRBJ2-7): DVKVTQSSRYLVKRTGEKVFLECVQDMDHENMFWYRQDPGLGLRLIYFSYDVKMKEKGDIPEGYSVSREKKERFSLILESASTNQTSMYLCASSFGTGGIYEQYFGPGTRLTVT.

This rearrangement joins TRBV6-5 to TRBJ2-7; D is possibly TRBD1 (5 bases). Germline values: CDR1 MNHEY, CDR2 SVGAGI. V lost 2 bases, J lost 4 bases, and 6 bases lay in between. This CDR3 is built from 12 residues. As DNA, the CDR3 is TGTGCCAGCAGTTACAGGGGATACGAGCAGTACTTC. This translates into CASSYRGYEQYF.

This clone was observed a handful of times. This chain joins TRBV4-1 and TRBJ2-6, with TRBD1 matching over 7 bases. The V and J ends lost 6 bases and 1 base, in that order; junction bases with no gene match: 15. In germline, CDR1 is MGHRA, CDR2 YSYEKL. The CDR3 covers 19 residues. In DNA, the CDR3 is TGCGCCAGCAGTTTTCCTACGGACAGGTTGTTATCTGGGGCCAACGTCCTGACTTTC. It codes for CASSFPTDRLLSGANVLTF.

The chain has TRBV2 and TRBJ2-4, with 7 bases identical to TRBD2. The germline gives CDR1 SNHLY, CDR2 FYNNEI. The trim removed 3 bases at V and 0 bases at J, leaving 14 bases unmatched. CDR3 length: 19 residues. As DNA, the CDR3 is TGTGCCAGCAGTGATGCCAGCGGATCCGGGGGGTTAGCCAAAAACATTCAGTACTTC. Translated, it gives CASSDASGSGGLAKNIQYF.

In this sample, this clone turned up a few times. The chain couples TRBV2 to TRBJ2-2; 9 nucleotides agree with TRBD2. V gave up 8 bases and J gave up 5 bases; unmatched junction bases: 9. The V gene's germline CDR1 is SNHLY and CDR2 FYNNEI. CDR3 length: 15 residues. The CDR3 DNA sequence: TGTGCCAGCGGGCTGGCCCTAGCGGGGACCGGGGAGCTGTTTTTT. It yields the protein CASGLALAGTGELFF.

This clone was seen a few times. This chain uses TRBV12-5 with TRBJ2-7; the D is unclear. CDR3 size: 12 residues. V was trimmed by 6 bases and J by 3 bases, leaving 9 bases between them. The germline gives CDR1 LGHNT, CDR2 FRNRAP. The CDR3 loop is CASGPNFYEQYF. As DNA, the CDR3 is TGTGCTAGTGGCCCGAACTTCTACGAGCAGTACTTC.

J is TRBJ2-1 and V is TRBV15, with TRBD2 matching 10 bases. Germline CDR1 reads LNHNV; CDR2 reads YYDKDF (reference sequence). After removal of 4 bases from V and 7 bases from J, the junction contained 1 base not matched to a gene. This CDR3 contains 13 residues. The CDR3 sequence is CATSTSGSNEQFF. In nucleotides, the CDR3 is TGTGCCACCAGCACTAGCGGGAGTAATGAGCAGTTCTTC.

This chain links TRBV28 with TRBJ2-7; D assignment may be TRBD1 or TRBD2 (6 bases each). Germline CDR1 MDHEN, CDR2 SYDVKM. The CDR3 consists of 16 residues. V shed 4 bases and J shed 6 bases, with 22 bases lying between them. CDR3 amino acids: CASSSGGGLDRGEQYF. The CDR3 coding sequence is TGTGCCAGCAGTTCCGGAGGGGGATTAGATCGTGGCGAGCAGTACTTC.

This sequence joins TRBV15 and TRBJ2-7; D gene uncertain. The V gene's germline CDR1 is LNHNV and CDR2 YYDKDF (reference sequence). V lost 4 bases and J 4 bases, leaving 17 bases between the germline ends. This CDR3 contains 15 residues. The CDR3 region is CATSIGPLGSYEQYF. The CDR3 nucleotides are TGTGCCACCAGCATAGGACCCCTAGGGTCGTACGAGCAGTACTTC. Together with reference TRBV15 and TRBJ2-7, the CDR3 gives the full variable domain: DAMVIQNPRYQVTQFGKPVTLSCSQTLNHNVMYWYQQKSSQAPKLLFHYYDKDFNNEADTPDNFQSRRPNTSFCFLDIRSPGLGDTAMYLCATSIGPLGSYEQYFGPGTRLTVT.

J is TRBJ2-3 and V is TRBV4-3, with D uncertain. V dropped 3 bases and J dropped 0 bases, with 10 bases sitting between them. Germline V gene data show CDR1 as LGHNA and CDR2 as YSLEER. This CDR3 is built from 15 residues. The CDR3 DNA is TGCGCCAGCAGCCACAGGCATACTAGCACAGATACGCAGTATTTT. Protein product: CASSHRHTSTDTQYF.

The J gene is TRBJ1-1, the V gene TRBV28; unclear D gene. Germline V gene sequence: CDR1 MDHEN, CDR2 SYDVKM. V lost 1 base to trimming and J lost 1 base, with 4 bases between them. The CDR3 sequence is 13 residues long. The CDR3 DNA sequence: TGTGCCAGCAGTTTATCGGAGAACACTGAAGCTTTCTTT. It yields the protein CASSLSENTEAFF.

J is TRBJ2-7 and V is TRBV5-1, with a tentative D call TRBD1 (6 bases). The V end was cut by 3 bases, the J end by 2 bases, with 15 bases between. The germline V gene encodes CDR1 SGHRS and CDR2 YFSETQ. This CDR3 contains 15 residues. The CDR3 region is CASSSRSGGPYEQYF. CDR3 in DNA: TGCGCCAGCAGCTCCCGGAGTGGGGGCCCCTACGAGCAGTACTTC.

V and J are TRBV11-2 and TRBJ2-5; D might be TRBD2 (6 bases). CDR1 is SGHAT and CDR2 is FQNNGV in the germline V gene. The CDR3 has 15 amino acids. Trimming left V 5 bases short and J 5 bases short, with 18 bases between. The CDR3 is CASSPGTPGWETQYF. CDR3 sequence (DNA): TGTGCCAGCAGCCCGGGGACTCCTGGGTGGGAGACCCAGTACTTC.

The table lists this clone with a few counts. The V call is TRBV18, the J call TRBJ2-1; D is uncertain. With 0 bases removed from V and 10 bases from J, the gap between germline ends came to 13 bases. The length of the CDR3 is 14 residues. Germline loops: CDR1 KGHSH, CDR2 LQKENI. The CDR3 sequence: CASSPPAVLREQFF. In DNA, the CDR3 is TGTGCCAGCTCACCACCGGCAGTTCTGAGGGAGCAGTTCTTC.

V and J are TRBV6-5 and TRBJ2-6, with D uncertain. V lost 6 bases to trimming and J lost 4 bases, with 7 bases between them. There are 13 residues in the CDR3. Germline V gene sequence: CDR1 MNHEY, CDR2 SVGAGI. The CDR3 nucleotides read TGTGCCAGCAGGGTCGCAGGGGCCAACGTCCTGACTTTC. Protein sequence: CASRVAGANVLTF.

The V gene is TRBV18, the J gene TRBJ2-5; no reliable D call. V lost 0 bases and J 2 bases, leaving 7 bases between the germline ends. From germline, CDR1 is KGHSH and CDR2 LQKENI. The CDR3 runs 14 residues. The CDR3 is CASSPPASQETQYF. The CDR3 nucleotides read TGTGCCAGCTCACCACCGGCCAGTCAAGAGACCCAGTACTTC.

The chain links TRBV28 to TRBJ2-7; possibly TRBD2 for D (5 bases). From germline, CDR1 is MDHEN and CDR2 SYDVKM. The V end was cut by 4 bases, the J end by 2 bases, with 15 bases between. This CDR3 has 15 residues. The CDR3 is CASSSPSAGAYEQYF. The CDR3 DNA is TGTGCCAGCAGTTCCCCATCGGCGGGCGCCTACGAGCAGTACTTC.

This chain uses TRBV10-3 with TRBJ2-7, with 9 bases matching TRBD1. The CDR3 runs 15 residues. V gave up 3 bases and J gave up 0 bases; unmatched junction bases: 3. Germline assignment: CDR1 ENHRY and CDR2 SYGVKD. CDR3 nucleotide sequence: TGTGCCATCAGTGACTCGGACAGGGGCTCCTACGAGCAGTACTTC. Its translation: CAISDSDRGSYEQYF.

The chain joins TRBV7-9 to TRBJ2-1, with 9 bases identical to TRBD2. CDR1 is SEHNR and CDR2 is FQNEAQ in the germline V gene (reference sequence). With V trimmed by 5 bases and J by 11 bases, 1 base remained unmatched. CDR3 length: 11 amino acids. This chain's CDR3 is CASSSGRKQFF. The CDR3 nucleotides are TGTGCCAGCAGCAGCGGGAGGAAGCAGTTCTTC.

The rearrangement uses TRBV5-4 and TRBJ1-1, with D possibly matching TRBD1 (5 bases). The CDR3 spans 13 residues. CDR1 and CDR2 (germline): SGHNT, YYREEE (reference sequence). Trimming left V 5 bases short and J 2 bases short, with 10 bases between. CDR3 sequence (DNA): TGTGCCAGCAGAGGGGAGGTAAACACTGAAGCTTTCTTT. It encodes CASRGEVNTEAFF. Full variable domain (missing parts from reference TRBV5-4 and TRBJ1-1): ETGVTQSPTHLIKTRGQQVTLRCSSQSGHNTVSWYQQALGQGPQFIFQYYREEENGRGNFPPRFSGLQFPNYSSELNVNALELDDSALYLCASRGEVNTEAFFGQGTRLTVV.

The rearrangement joins TRBV2 to TRBJ2-1, with 8 bases that match TRBD2. The CDR3 sequence is 12 residues long. Trimming cost V 10 bases and J 7 bases; bases outside gene matches: 6. Germline V gene lookup returns CDR1 SNHLY and CDR2 FYNNEI. DNA of the CDR3: TGTGCCAACTCCACTAGCGGAAATGAGCAGTTCTTC. Translation gives CANSTSGNEQFF.

V is TRBV7-6 and J is TRBJ2-3; 8 bases match TRBD1. The V gene end was trimmed by 2 bases and the J gene end by 7 bases; junction bases not matched to a gene: 5. Germline assignment: CDR1 SGHVS and CDR2 FNYEAQ. CDR3 size: 14 residues. For the CDR3, the DNA is TGTGCCAGCAGCTTATCCCAGGGGGCTAATACGCAGTATTTT. Translated: CASSLSQGANTQYF.

The chain joins TRBV2 to TRBJ2-2; perhaps TRBD1 as D (6 bases). V gave up 6 bases and J gave up 6 bases, with 14 bases separating them. CDR1 and CDR2 from the germline V gene are SNHLY and FYNNEI. The CDR3 extends over 14 amino acids. The CDR3 reads CASRKQGVAGELFF. The DNA of the CDR3 is TGTGCCAGCAGAAAACAGGGAGTCGCCGGGGAGCTGTTTTTT. The variable domain in full, completed from reference TRBV2 and TRBJ2-2, reads EPEVTQTPSHQVTQMGQEVILRCVPISNHLYFYWYRQILGQKVEFLVSFYNNEISEKSEIFDDQFSVERPDGSNFTLKIRSTKLEDSAMYFCASRKQGVAGELFFGEGSRLTVL.